These 22 T cell receptor beta chains were sequenced from one sample in a study of CD8 T cells in ankylosing spondylitis. TCRdb recomputed calls from the 5' RACE reads with MiXCR, one row per CDR3 protein. Counted here are 100,000 to 150,000 distinct CDR3 sequences, around 8.5% occurring once; the ten biggest clones make up 2.5% to 3.5%. Specimen: blood, either unsorted or a sorted T cell fraction (not recorded which). The receptors shown here come from a male donor with ankylosing spondylitis or in good health (not recorded which).

This clonotype was recorded many times. The rearrangement uses TRBV6-4 and TRBJ2-1; TRBD2 aligns across 12 bases. Germline V gene sequence: CDR1 MRHNA, CDR2 SNTAGT. V was clipped by 4 bases and J by 6 bases; unmatched bases: 10. This CDR3 spans 17 amino acids. The CDR3 region is CASSAGLAGSLGNEQFF. CDR3 sequence (DNA): TGTGCCAGCAGTGCCGGACTAGCGGGAAGTCTAGGCAATGAGCAGTTCTTC.

This clonotype was counted at least ten times. The V call is TRBV12-3 or TRBV12-4, the J call TRBJ2-2; TRBD1 is a possible D gene (6 bases). The CDR3 extends over 14 amino acids. V was shortened by 6 bases and J by 6 bases, with 14 bases between the two germline ends. In DNA, the CDR3 is TGTGCCAGCAGCCCCTCACAGGGACCCGGGGAGCTGTTTTTT. Protein: CASSPSQGPGELFF.

The chain recombines TRBV20-1 with TRBJ2-7, with 9 bases that match TRBD2. The CDR3 contains 14 residues. With 5 bases clipped from V and 3 bases from J, the junction kept 8 bases outside the gene matches. Germline V CDR1 and CDR2: DFQATT, SNEGSKA (reference sequence). Here the CDR3 DNA reads TGCAGTGCTCCTACTAGCGGGTGGAACTACGAGCAGTACTTC. It is translated as CSAPTSGWNYEQYF.

This clonotype was seen more than once but under ten times. V usage is TRBV18 and J usage is TRBJ2-2, with D possibly being TRBD1 (6 bases). V was shortened by 2 bases and J by 4 bases, with 23 bases between the two germline ends. In germline, CDR1 is KGHSH, CDR2 LQKENI. The CDR3 runs to 19 residues. DNA of the CDR3: TGTGCCAGCTCACCAGCGTCTGGCATAGGACAGAGGATCACCGGGGAGCTGTTTTTT. It translates to CASSPASGIGQRITGELFF.

This clonotype was found a few times. This chain joins TRBV5-5 and TRBJ2-1, with D perhaps matching TRBD1 or TRBD2 (6 bases each). The V end was cut by 4 bases, the J end by 0 bases, with 14 bases between. CDR1 and CDR2 (germline): SGHKS, YYEKEE (reference sequence). CDR3 length equals 16 residues. The CDR3 DNA reads as TGTGCCAGCAGCCTGACAGGAGGGAGCTCCTACAATGAGCAGTTCTTC. Translated, it gives CASSLTGGSSYNEQFF.

This clonotype occurred many times. The CDR3 sequence is CASSLAAAGRRTGELFF. In nucleotides, the CDR3 is TGTGCCAGCAGTTTAGCGGCGGCGGGGCGTCGGACCGGGGAGCTGTTTTTT. J is TRBJ2-2 and V is TRBV12-3 or TRBV12-4; D is perhaps TRBD2 (6 bases). The CDR3 consists of 17 residues. Trimming took 0 bases from V and 5 from J, leaving 16 bases between them.

In this sample, this clonotype turned up a few times. The chain recombines TRBV7-2 with TRBJ2-2, with 7 bases fitting TRBD1. The germline CDR1 and CDR2 sequences are SGHTA and FQGNSA. V trimming: 7 bases; J trimming: 3 bases; junction bases outside the gene matches: 11. This CDR3 spans 16 amino acids. The CDR3 DNA sequence: TGTGCCAGCACCCACAGGGGCGTGCGAGACACCGGGGAGCTGTTTTTT. Translating gives CASTHRGVRDTGELFF.

This clonotype was seen repeatedly, ten times or more. This chain links TRBV7-8 with TRBJ1-3; D is undetermined. Trimming stripped 1 base from V and 2 bases from J, with 9 bases between. Germline CDR1 and CDR2: SGHVS and FQNEAQ. This CDR3 is 15 amino acids long. The CDR3, as DNA: TGTGCCAGCAGCTTAGATTTCAGAACTGGAAACACCATATATTTT. Its protein is CASSLDFRTGNTIYF.

The V gene is TRBV20-1, the J gene TRBJ2-7; tentatively, D is TRBD2 (6 bases). CDR1 is DFQATT and CDR2 is SNEGSKA in the germline V gene (reference sequence). Between the trimmed V and J ends, which lost 1 base and 6 bases, there was a span of 16 bases. The CDR3 is made up of 14 amino acids. CDR3 sequence: CSARGGGLSGEQYF. The CDR3 nucleotides read TGCAGTGCTAGAGGGGGAGGCCTCTCCGGCGAGCAGTACTTC.

There are many counts of this clonotype. The rearrangement joins TRBV12-3 or TRBV12-4 to TRBJ2-1; perhaps TRBD2 as D (6 bases). V was cut by 2 bases and J by 8 bases, with 13 bases left in between. The CDR3 is 14 amino acids. In nucleotides, the CDR3 is TGTGCCAGCAGTTTAAATACGGGGGTCGATGAGCAGTTCTTC. This encodes CASSLNTGVDEQFF.

In this sample, this clonotype turned up many times. This chain connects TRBV12-3 or TRBV12-4 to TRBJ2-7; a possible D gene is TRBD1 (5 bases). V gave up 3 bases and J gave up 3 bases, with 12 bases separating them. This CDR3 comprises 14 residues. The CDR3 DNA is TGTGCCAGCAGTTTCCGCGACAGATACTACGAGCAGTACTTC. This encodes CASSFRDRYYEQYF.

The V call is TRBV18, the J call TRBJ2-1; no clear D. Germline values: CDR1 KGHSH, CDR2 LQKENI. V shed 6 bases and J shed 6 bases, with 15 bases lying between them. This CDR3 comprises 14 residues. The DNA for the CDR3 is TGTGCCAGCTCCCCCCAGACGGACCTCAATGAGCAGTTCTTC. The encoded protein is CASSPQTDLNEQFF.

The sample holds many counts of this clonotype. The rearrangement uses TRBV29-1 and TRBJ1-1; D is possibly TRBD1 (6 bases). Trimming left V 2 bases short and J 1 base short, with 8 bases between. Germline CDR1 reads SQVTM; CDR2 reads ANQGSEA. The CDR3 covers 13 residues. CDR3 sequence (DNA): TGCAGCGTTGAAAGACAGGCGAACACTGAAGCTTTCTTT. Translated: CSVERQANTEAFF.

This clonotype showed up many times. V gene TRBV5-1 combines with J gene TRBJ2-7; D is perhaps TRBD1 (6 bases). CDR1 is SGHRS and CDR2 is YFSETQ in the germline V gene. Trimming took off 2 bases at V and 2 bases at J, with 11 bases between the two ends. CDR3 length: 14 residues. CDR3 sequence: CASSLQGVPYEQYF. CDR3 nucleotides: TGCGCCAGCAGCTTACAGGGAGTCCCCTACGAGCAGTACTTC.

The table lists this clonotype with a few counts. V is TRBV5-1 and J is TRBJ2-7; D is ambiguous. The CDR3 contains 11 residues. Germline V gene sequence: CDR1 SGHRS, CDR2 YFSETQ. The germline V and J ends were trimmed by 3 bases and 4 bases, with 5 bases remaining between them. The CDR3 nucleotides are TGCGCCAGCAGCTCTCCGTACGAGCAGTACTTC. Amino acid sequence: CASSSPYEQYF.

This clonotype was detected a few times. The chain joins TRBV24-1 to TRBJ2-6; D could derive from TRBD1 or TRBD2 (5 bases each). This CDR3 has 18 amino acids. Germline-derived CDR1 and CDR2 are KGHDR and SFDVKD. V lost 4 bases, J lost 2 bases, and 17 bases lay in between. The CDR3, as DNA: TGTGCCACCAGTGACCCGGGGCAGGGTTCTGCTGGGGCCAACGTCCTGACTTTC. Its translation is CATSDPGQGSAGANVLTF.

The chain joins TRBV30 to TRBJ1-1, with TRBD1 identical over 8 bases. With 3 bases clipped from V and 5 bases from J, the junction kept 5 bases outside the gene matches. The CDR3 consists of 13 residues. The V gene's germline CDR1 is GTSNPN and CDR2 SVGIG (reference sequence). The CDR3 loop is CAWSRGLSTEAFF. CDR3 DNA: TGTGCCTGGAGCAGGGGGCTATCTACTGAAGCTTTCTTT.

This clonotype was counted ten times or more. The chain joins TRBV7-2 to TRBJ2-3; 9 bases fit TRBD2. The V gene's germline CDR1 is SGHTA and CDR2 FQGNSA. The CDR3 is 15 amino acids. After removal of 5 bases from V and 0 bases from J, the junction contained 3 bases not matched to a gene. The CDR3 loop is CASSPLAGSTDTQYF. CDR3 nucleotide sequence: TGTGCCAGCAGCCCCCTAGCGGGAAGCACAGATACGCAGTATTTT.

This clonotype showed up just a few times. J is TRBJ2-1 and V is TRBV20-1, with 14 bases that match TRBD2. CDR1 and CDR2 (germline): DFQATT, SNEGSKA (reference sequence). After removal of 5 bases from V and 4 bases from J, the junction contained 7 bases not matched to a gene. The CDR3 consists of 16 residues. CDR3 in amino acids: CSAFRLAGGPYNEQFF. CDR3 nucleotides: TGCAGTGCTTTCAGACTAGCGGGAGGGCCATACAATGAGCAGTTCTTC.

This clonotype was detected many times. The chain uses TRBV29-1 and TRBJ2-1; maybe TRBD1 (5 bases). Germline CDR1 SQVTM, CDR2 ANQGSEA. V was trimmed by 4 bases and J by 4 bases, leaving 11 bases between them. This CDR3 contains 13 residues. The CDR3 region is CSVVTTVYNEQFF. CDR3 DNA: TGCAGCGTTGTCACGACAGTGTACAATGAGCAGTTCTTC.

This clonotype has a count of ten or more. The chain joins TRBV4-1 to TRBJ2-6; D gene ambiguous. The CDR3 has 16 residues. Trimming cost V 0 bases and J 2 bases, with 8 bases left between them. Germline loops: CDR1 MGHRA, CDR2 YSYEKL. CDR3 in amino acids: CASSQDLGTGANVLTF. As DNA, the CDR3 is TGCGCCAGCAGCCAAGACTTGGGTACTGGGGCCAACGTCCTGACTTTC.

About this clonotype: One end of the junction is discordant with germline, which a read error may explain. The rearrangement joins TRBV20-1 to TRBJ2-4, with D maybe TRBD1 (6 bases). Germline values: CDR1 DFQATT, CDR2 SNEGSKA (reference sequence). The CDR3 is 13 amino acids. CDR3 sequence: CSAATGQKNSQYF. The CDR3 nucleotides read TGCAGTGCGGCCACAGGACAGAAAAACAGTCAGTACTTC.